This TCR beta chain was obtained from a study of blood T cell repertoires in COVID-19. Study as a whole: T cells, B-cell-depleted T cells, or PBMCs provided the cDNA or gDNA that served as material.

Trimming took 6 bases from V and 4 from J; bases not matched to a gene: 7. The CDR3 totals 15 residues. Germline V gene sequence: CDR1 WSHSY, CDR2 SAAADI. As handled by the study authors: For nucleated cells, counts were estimated from reference gene primer amplification. The assay was immunoSEQ multiplex PCR, and TCRdb's table has in-frame clones only and misses some. From that table come the V and J calls and clone size; the DNA was used to work out D and trimming. The top ten clones hold 3% of a sample with 350,000 to 400,000 clones, around 90% of them seen once. In Seattle, patients joined the study during active infection and were tracked longitudinally.

Sequencing was done on a sample of peripheral blood. This sequence originates from a woman aged 25 to 39 with COVID-19, enrolled during active disease. The J gene is TRBJ2-1, the V gene TRBV10-2; 9 positions match TRBD2. DNA for the CDR3: TGCGCCAGCAGCTCCCTGGCGGGGGGGTACAATGAGCAGTTCTTC. Protein sequence: CASSSLAGGYNEQFF.